This passage covers 19 T cell receptor beta chains from one sample sequenced in a study of blood T cell repertoires in COVID-19. Clones were sequenced by immunoSEQ multiplex PCR, and TCRdb holds only the in-frame ones, with some missing. The table includes about 240,000 clones, 75% to 90% detected once. Sequences were obtained from peripheral blood. The receptors were gathered from a man in his 60s who had recovered from COVID-19.

The chain carries TRBV6-6 and TRBJ1-1, with TRBD1 matching over 7 bases. This CDR3 region has 13 residues. V lost 7 bases to trimming and J lost 5 bases; unmatched junction nucleotides: 7. Per the germline V gene, CDR1 is MNHNY and CDR2 is SVGAGI (reference sequence). The CDR3 protein is CASTPARGTEAFF. In nucleotides, the CDR3 is TGTGCCAGCACCCCGGCCAGGGGGACTGAAGCTTTCTTT.

J is TRBJ2-2 and V is TRBV4-2; D ambiguous. The ends were cut back, 1 base at V and 5 bases at J, with 14 bases in the middle. Germline CDR1 is LGHNA and CDR2 is YNFKEQ. CDR3 length: 16 residues. The CDR3 loop reads CASSQVQFRSTGELFF. CDR3 sequence (DNA): TGTGCCAGCAGCCAAGTGCAATTTAGGAGTACCGGGGAGCTGTTTTTT.

J is TRBJ1-2 and V is TRBV7-8, with D possibly matching TRBD1 (5 bases). CDR3 length equals 14 residues. Trimming stripped 1 base from V and 3 bases from J, with 9 bases between. Germline CDR1 is SGHVS and CDR2 is FQNEAQ. Here the CDR3 reads CASSLGSGYYGYTF. In DNA form, the CDR3 reads TGTGCCAGCAGCTTAGGTTCAGGGTACTATGGCTACACCTTC.

The V call is TRBV2, the J call TRBJ1-1; 8 bases fit TRBD1. The CDR3 covers 16 residues. V was pared by 3 bases and J by 1 base, with 7 bases of the junction left unmatched. Germline V gives CDR1 SNHLY, CDR2 FYNNEI. CDR3 amino acids: CASSDQGAPANTEAFF. The CDR3 DNA reads TGTGCCAGCAGTGATCAGGGGGCGCCGGCGAACACTGAAGCTTTCTTT.

V and J are TRBV12-3 or TRBV12-4 and TRBJ2-7; 7 bases line up with TRBD1. The CDR3 length is 12 residues. J was trimmed by 5 bases and V by 5 bases; bases with no gene match: 3. The CDR3 DNA is TGTGCCAGCAGTAGACAGGGTGACGAGCAGTACTTC. As protein: CASSRQGDEQYF.

The rearrangement joins TRBV9 to TRBJ1-1, with 12 positions matching TRBD1. V shed 0 bases and J 5 bases; nucleotides not matched to a gene: 11. Germline CDR1 is SGDLS and CDR2 is YYNGEE. The CDR3 is 18 residues long. The chain's CDR3 is CASSVGYGTGGVGTEAFF. The CDR3, as DNA: TGTGCCAGCAGCGTAGGATATGGGACAGGGGGCGTTGGGACTGAAGCTTTCTTT.

This chain links TRBV30 with TRBJ1-1, with D perhaps matching TRBD1 (5 bases). This CDR3 is built from 13 residues. The germline V gene has CDR1 GTSNPN and CDR2 SVGIG (reference sequence). V lost 1 base and J 6 bases, leaving 12 bases between the germline ends. The CDR3 coding sequence is TGTGCCTGGAGTGACGGGGGGTGGGCTGAAGCTTTCTTT. It encodes CAWSDGGWAEAFF.

The V gene is TRBV10-3, the J gene TRBJ2-7; D may be TRBD1 (6 bases). The germline V gene has CDR1 ENHRY and CDR2 SYGVKD. The germline V and J ends were trimmed by 5 bases and 4 bases, with 9 bases remaining between them. The CDR3 runs 12 residues. Here the CDR3 reads CAISPRGYEQYF. The CDR3 coding sequence is TGTGCCATCAGTCCCAGGGGTTACGAGCAGTACTTC.

This chain links TRBV24-1 with TRBJ2-6; 7 bases map to TRBD1. Germline loops: CDR1 KGHDR, CDR2 SFDVKD. This CDR3 has 15 amino acids. The ends lost 6 bases at V and 1 base at J; junction bases unmatched: 2. The CDR3 spells CATSQGVSGANVLTF. Here the CDR3 DNA reads TGTGCCACCAGTCAGGGGGTATCTGGGGCCAACGTCCTGACTTTC.

V gene TRBV6-6 combines with J gene TRBJ1-1, with D maybe TRBD1 (5 bases). Looked up from germline, CDR1 is MNHNY and CDR2 is SVGAGI (reference sequence). The V end was cut by 7 bases, the J end by 6 bases, with 15 bases between. CDR3 size: 13 residues. This chain's CDR3 is CASTSGTRAEAFF. CDR3 coding DNA: TGTGCCAGCACCTCAGGGACTAGGGCTGAAGCTTTCTTT.

This clone appeared a single time. The chain links TRBV15 to TRBJ2-5; a possible D gene is TRBD2 (7 bases). The CDR3 covers 18 residues. Germline CDR1 is LNHNV and CDR2 is YYDKDF (reference sequence). V lost 1 base to trimming and J lost 2 bases, with 20 bases between them. This CDR3 is CATSRAPSAGALQETQYF. The CDR3 bases are TGTGCCACCAGCAGAGCCCCCTCCGCGGGGGCCCTACAAGAGACCCAGTACTTC. Variable domain in full (rest from reference TRBV15 and TRBJ2-5): DAMVIQNPRYQVTQFGKPVTLSCSQTLNHNVMYWYQQKSSQAPKLLFHYYDKDFNNEADTPDNFQSRRPNTSFCFLDIRSPGLGDTAMYLCATSRAPSAGALQETQYFGPGTRLLVL.

The sample holds one count of this clone. The chain links TRBV7-9 to TRBJ2-3, with TRBD1 identical over 9 bases. The V gene's germline CDR1 is SEHNR and CDR2 FQNEAQ (reference sequence). CDR3 length: 15 residues. V dropped 4 bases and J dropped 3; count of bases not matched to a gene: 5. In nucleotides, the CDR3 is TGTGCCAGCAGCTACAGGGGGCGCGGTACAGATACGCAGTATTTT. Amino acid sequence: CASSYRGRGTDTQYF.

The chain links TRBV5-4 to TRBJ2-2, with TRBD1 matching 10 bases. Per germline, CDR1 SGHNT and CDR2 YYREEE (reference sequence). This CDR3 comprises 16 residues. J gave up 6 bases and V 3 bases, and 8 bases lay outside the gene matches. The CDR3 loop is CASSSQTGGRSGELFF. DNA for the CDR3: TGTGCCAGCAGCTCTCAGACAGGGGGCCGGTCCGGGGAGCTGTTTTTT.

The V call is TRBV7-9, the J call TRBJ1-6, with TRBD1 matching 7 bases. CDR1 is SEHNR, CDR2 FQNEAQ, per germline (reference sequence). The CDR3 consists of 16 residues. Trimming cost V 1 base and J 8 bases; bases outside gene matches: 8. The CDR3 is CASSLGRTGAYSPLHF. Written as DNA, the CDR3 is TGTGCCAGCAGCTTAGGCAGGACAGGCGCCTATTCACCCCTCCACTTT.

The V gene is TRBV5-1, the J gene TRBJ2-3; a weak D match, TRBD2 (5 bases). Per germline, CDR1 SGHRS and CDR2 YFSETQ. V was shortened by 8 bases and J by 3 bases, with 10 bases between the two germline ends. CDR3 length equals 12 residues. The DNA of the CDR3 is TGCGCCAGTAGAGGGCCTACAGATACGCAGTATTTT. It specifies CASRGPTDTQYF. The full variable domain, rest sourced from reference TRBV5-1 and TRBJ2-3, is KAGVTQTPRYLIKTRGQQVTLSCSPISGHRSVSWYQQTPGQGLQFLFEYFSETQRNKGNFPGRFSGRQFSNSRSEMNVSTLELGDSALYLCASRGPTDTQYFGPGTRLTVL.

In its sample, this clone was seen a few times. The J gene is TRBJ2-3, the V gene TRBV5-1; TRBD2 matches 7 bases. Germline values: CDR1 SGHRS, CDR2 YFSETQ. The V segment lost 4 bases and the J segment 6 bases; nucleotides outside the gene matches: 8. This CDR3 comprises 14 residues. CDR3 DNA: TGCGCCAGCAGCAAAGGACTAGACCTGGATACGCAGTATTTT. Amino acid sequence: CASSKGLDLDTQYF.

The rearrangement joins TRBV24-1 to TRBJ2-3, with TRBD1 matching over 8 bases. The germline V gene has CDR1 KGHDR and CDR2 SFDVKD. The CDR3 has 14 amino acids. After removal of 7 bases from V and 4 bases from J, the junction contained 6 bases not matched to a gene. The CDR3 is CATSRQGPADTQYF. The CDR3 coding sequence is TGTGCCACCAGCCGACAGGGGCCCGCAGATACGCAGTATTTT.

The chain has TRBV12-3 or TRBV12-4 and TRBJ2-4, with TRBD2 as a possible D gene (6 bases). The CDR3 has 13 residues. Trimming left V 5 bases short and J 7 bases short, with 12 bases between. CDR3 DNA: TGTGCCAGCAGTATCGGGACTCTCAACATTCAGTACTTC. Encoded protein: CASSIGTLNIQYF.

The chain combines TRBV20-1 with TRBJ2-5; D is undetermined. V was cut by 4 bases and J by 2 bases, with 5 bases left in between. The CDR3 extends over 11 amino acids. The germline gives CDR1 DFQATT, CDR2 SNEGSKA (reference sequence). This CDR3 reads CSATLQETQYF. The CDR3 DNA sequence: TGCAGTGCTACCCTTCAAGAGACCCAGTACTTC.